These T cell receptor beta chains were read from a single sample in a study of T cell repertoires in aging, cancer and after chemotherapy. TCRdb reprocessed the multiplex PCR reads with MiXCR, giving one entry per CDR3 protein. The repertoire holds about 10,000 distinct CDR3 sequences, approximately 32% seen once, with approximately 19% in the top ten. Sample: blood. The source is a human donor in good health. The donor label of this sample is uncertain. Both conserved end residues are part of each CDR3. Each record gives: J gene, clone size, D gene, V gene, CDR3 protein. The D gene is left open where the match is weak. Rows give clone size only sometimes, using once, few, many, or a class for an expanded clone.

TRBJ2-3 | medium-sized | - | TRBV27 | CASSLPASGTDTQYF
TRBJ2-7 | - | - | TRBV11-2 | CASSQLFSYEQYF
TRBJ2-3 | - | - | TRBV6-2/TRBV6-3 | CASSYALPRTDTQYF
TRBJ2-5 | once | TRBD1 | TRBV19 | CASSIVLGQGLETQYF
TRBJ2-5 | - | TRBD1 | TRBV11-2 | CASSLGTGMGQETQYF
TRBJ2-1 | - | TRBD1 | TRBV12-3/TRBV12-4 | CASSWDRYNEQFF
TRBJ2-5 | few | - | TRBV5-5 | CASSSPRTAIQYF
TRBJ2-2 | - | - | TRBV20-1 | CSATPGPTGELFF
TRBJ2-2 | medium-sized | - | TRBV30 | CAWSGRQNTGELFF
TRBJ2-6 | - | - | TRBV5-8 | CASSLDPGHSSSGANVLTF
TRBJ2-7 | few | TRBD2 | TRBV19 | CASSIGLAGNEQYF
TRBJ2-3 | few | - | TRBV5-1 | CASSLGQGFTDTQYF
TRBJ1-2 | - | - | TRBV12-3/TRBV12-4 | CASSDLYGYTF
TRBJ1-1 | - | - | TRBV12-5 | CASVTSGAEGAGSMNTEAFF
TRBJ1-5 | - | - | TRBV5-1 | CASSLGDTSNQPQHF
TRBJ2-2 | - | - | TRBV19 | CASSLDVGELFF
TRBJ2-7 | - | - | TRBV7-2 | CASSLGRERRYF
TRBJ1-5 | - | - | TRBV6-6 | CASCQGNSNQPQHF
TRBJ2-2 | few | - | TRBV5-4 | CASSPRVGGPSGELFF
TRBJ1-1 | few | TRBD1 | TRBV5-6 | CASSRGTGDTEAFF
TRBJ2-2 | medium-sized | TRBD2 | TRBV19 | CATPAGTRTGELFF